This passage covers 10 T cell receptor beta chains from one sample sequenced in a study of regulatory T cells in long-lasting Graves disease. Researchers made TCR beta libraries by using iRepertoire HTBI primers and running Arm-PCR on CDR3 regions. TCRdb called the multiplex PCR reads again in MiXCR, with one record for every CDR3 protein. The sample carries roughly 490,000 distinct CDR3 sequences, 22% recorded once. Sample time point: persistent/refractory GD, antithyroid drugs over 5 years with positive TRAb. There was RNA extracted from PBMCs, and the TCR library was made from it. The starting material was peripheral blood mononuclear cells (PBMCs), obtained when the disease was refractory, from a patient treated with antithyroid drugs. The receptors stem from a female donor with Graves disease.

In this sample, this clonotype turned up many times. The chain combines TRBV7-2 with TRBJ2-5; 7 bases are a match to TRBD1. V gave up 1 base and J gave up 1 base; unmatched junction bases: 15. The CDR3 runs 19 residues. Germline loops: CDR1 SGHTA, CDR2 FQGNSA. Here the CDR3 reads CASSLETFGRGPVQETQYF. The CDR3 region has the DNA TGTGCCAGCAGCTTAGAGACCTTCGGAAGGGGGCCTGTCCAAGAGACCCAGTACTTC.

At least ten counts were recorded for this clonotype. The rearrangement uses TRBV20-1 and TRBJ1-1; perhaps TRBD1 as D (6 bases). CDR1 and CDR2 (germline): DFQATT, SNEGSKA (reference sequence). V shed 5 bases and J shed 3 bases, with 13 bases lying between them. The CDR3 runs to 13 residues. CDR3 coding DNA: TGCAGTGCTGCGGGGACATCTGACACTGAAGCTTTCTTT. Protein: CSAAGTSDTEAFF.

This clonotype was seen repeatedly, ten times or more. V is TRBV6-1 and J is TRBJ2-7, with D perhaps assigned TRBD1 or TRBD2 (5 bases each). The CDR3 spans 13 residues. CDR1 is MNHNS and CDR2 is SASEGT in the germline V gene. V shed 8 bases and J shed 2 bases, with 13 bases lying between them. The CDR3 bases are TGTGCCAGCGAGCTGGGGACCACCTACGAGCAGTACTTC. This sequence encodes CASELGTTYEQYF.

There are a few counts of this clonotype. The chain is built from TRBV20-1 and TRBJ2-7; D is perhaps TRBD2 (6 bases). Trimming took off 1 base at V and 3 bases at J, with 16 bases between the two ends. Germline V gene sequence: CDR1 DFQATT, CDR2 SNEGSKA (reference sequence). This CDR3 comprises 15 residues. The CDR3 DNA reads as TGCAGTGCTAGAGGATTCGGACTACTAAGCTACGAGCAGTACTTC. Residues: CSARGFGLLSYEQYF.

This clonotype was seen ten or more times. The J gene is TRBJ1-2, the V gene TRBV28; 8 bases agree with TRBD1. The CDR3 covers 15 residues. In germline, CDR1 is MDHEN, CDR2 SYDVKM. Losses at the gene ends were 4 bases for V and 3 bases for J; bases not matched to a gene: 7. CDR3 DNA sequence: TGTGCCAGCAGTTCCATAGGACAGGGCTACTATGGCTACACCTTC. It encodes CASSSIGQGYYGYTF.

This clonotype has a count of ten or more. V and J are TRBV29-1 and TRBJ1-2, with 7 bases identical to TRBD1. The junction had 9 bases not matched to a gene; V was cut back by 7 bases and J by 1 base. The CDR3 consists of 14 residues. The germline V gene has CDR1 SQVTM and CDR2 ANQGSEA. The DNA for the CDR3 is TGCAGCGCCCGGGGAGGGGGCGGTAACTATGGCTACACCTTC. The encoded protein is CSARGGGGNYGYTF.

This clonotype was counted between two and nine times. This sequence joins TRBV7-3 and TRBJ1-5, with D uncertain. The CDR3 consists of 14 residues. Per the germline V gene, CDR1 is SGHTA and CDR2 is FQGTGA. Between the trimmed V and J ends, which lost 5 bases and 2 bases, there was a span of 10 bases. CDR3 loop: CASSPRMGNQPQHF. As DNA, the CDR3 is TGTGCCAGCAGCCCAAGGATGGGCAATCAGCCCCAGCATTTT.

On this clonotype: A clone one base away is much larger, so this may be a read error. The genes are TRBV28 and TRBJ2-5, with D possibly matching TRBD2 (5 bases). Germline V gives CDR1 MDHEN, CDR2 SYDVKM. V was trimmed by 3 bases and J by 5 bases, leaving 16 bases between them. This CDR3 spans 15 amino acids. DNA for the CDR3: TGTGCCAGCAGTTTCCTCACAGAGGGCGGGGAGACCCAGTACTTC. Protein sequence: CASSFLTEGGETQYF. Drawing the rest from reference TRBV28 and TRBJ2-5, the complete variable domain is DVKVTQSSRYLVKRTGEKVFLECVQDMDHENMFWYRQDPGLGLRLIYFSYDVKMKEKGDIPEGYSVSREKKERFSLILESASTNQTSMYLCASSFLTEGGETQYFGPGTRLLVL.

Ten or more counts support this clonotype. The chain recombines TRBV14 with TRBJ1-1; tentatively, D is TRBD1 (6 bases). This CDR3 region has 15 residues. Germline V gene data show CDR1 as SGHDN and CDR2 as FVKESK. V gave up 4 bases and J gave up 0 bases, with 12 bases separating them. The CDR3 region has the DNA TGTGCCAGCAGCCTCTCAGGGGCAATGAACACTGAAGCTTTCTTT. This gives the protein CASSLSGAMNTEAFF.

CDR3: CSVEQGRGNEKLFF. CDR3 sequence (DNA): TGCAGCGTTGAACAGGGGAGGGGTAATGAAAAACTGTTTTTT. The V call is TRBV29-1, the J call TRBJ1-4; tentative D call: TRBD1 (6 bases). Germline lookup yields CDR1 SQVTM and CDR2 ANQGSEA. This CDR3 is 14 amino acids long. V lost 2 bases, J lost 4 bases, and 11 bases lay in between.